The entry below gives a single T cell receptor beta chain sequence along with its context. The data belong to a study of blood T cell repertoires in COVID-19. Measured with immunoSEQ multiplex PCR; TCRdb has only the in-frame clones, and not every one. The sample consists of about 200,000 clones, around four fifths of them appearing once. This CDR3 has 14 residues. Germline V gene data show CDR1 as KGHSH and CDR2 as LQKENI. After removal of 4 bases from V and 5 bases from J, the junction contained 5 bases not matched to a gene. The chain is built from TRBV18 and TRBJ1-2; 9 bases fit TRBD1. Sequencing was done on a sample of peripheral blood. The sequence was collected from a man in his sixties with COVID-19, enrolled during active disease. The DNA of the CDR3 is TGTGCCAGCTCACTTACCGGGACAGGGTATGGCTACACCTTC. This encodes CASSLTGTGYGYTF.